The T cell receptor beta chain described here comes from a study of T cell responses to AZD1222 COVID-19 vaccine. A note on this clone: Its target is not known.

This CDR3 has 13 residues. Germline V gene lookup returns CDR1 SQVTM and CDR2 ANQGSEA. With 4 bases removed from V and 1 base from J, the gap between germline ends came to 10 bases. Study results and limitations: There were repertoire samples only from the period after the peak T cell response.

Libraries were prepared by immunoSEQ multiplex PCR; TCRdb keeps only in-frame clonotypes and omits some of them. The sample lists around 99,000 clones; about 92% were seen once. Second-dose recipients at about 4 or about 12 weeks were treated as one pooled group. V and J are TRBV29-1 and TRBJ1-1; a weak D match, TRBD1 (5 bases). This receptor was obtained from an adult who received the AZD1222 COVID-19 vaccine. Sequencing was performed on peripheral blood, taken 28 days after the second AZD1222 dose. The CDR3, as DNA: TGCAGCGTTGTGGGGGTTTGGAACACTGAAGCTTTCTTT. Protein: CSVVGVWNTEAFF.